This passage covers 13 T cell receptor beta chains from one sample sequenced in a study of cytomegalovirus exposure and HLA in healthy donors. The PCR contained 60 Vbeta and 13 Jbeta primers. Clones were read by immunoSEQ multiplex PCR, and TCRdb kept only the in-frame ones, dropping some. The sample contains 160,000 or so clones, more than 75% of which appear only once. The sample was PBMCs. These TCRs come from a young man in good health and CMV-seropositive.

The chain couples TRBV7-9 to TRBJ1-5; TRBD1 matches at 8 bases. With V trimmed by 5 bases and J by 6 bases, 9 bases remained unmatched. The CDR3 contains 15 residues. Germline CDR1 is SEHNR and CDR2 is FQNEAQ (reference sequence). The CDR3 loop is CASSPTGTGFQPQHF. CDR3 bases: TGTGCCAGCAGCCCGACCGGGACAGGCTTTCAGCCCCAGCATTTT.

This clone was seen just once. The chain has TRBV11-3 and TRBJ2-3; no clear D. Trimming stripped 1 base from V and 1 base from J, with 9 bases between. Germline V gene lookup returns CDR1 SGHNT and CDR2 YENEEA. The CDR3 runs to 15 residues. CDR3 in DNA: TGTGCCAGCAGCTTAGGGAATCAGGGCACAGATACGCAGTATTTT. Protein sequence: CASSLGNQGTDTQYF. The full variable domain, in which reference TRBV11-3 and TRBJ2-3 provide the parts outside the CDR3, is EAGVVQSPRYKIIEKKQPVAFWCNPISGHNTLYWYLQNLGQGPELLIRYENEEAVDDSQLPKDRFSAERLKGVDSTLKIQPAELGDSAVYLCASSLGNQGTDTQYFGPGTRLTVL.

This sequence joins TRBV19 and TRBJ2-3; 8 positions agree with TRBD1. Unmatched junction bases numbered 6, after V lost 3 bases and J lost 4 bases. This CDR3 contains 15 residues. Germline assignment: CDR1 LNHDA and CDR2 SQIVND (reference sequence). The CDR3 nucleotides read TGTGCCAGTAGTATCGGGACAGGACAGGCAGATACGCAGTATTTT. This codes for CASSIGTGQADTQYF.

The chain couples TRBV18 to TRBJ2-1; 8 nucleotides align to TRBD2. Germline V gene lookup returns CDR1 KGHSH and CDR2 LQKENI. Trimming at V came to 2 bases and at J to 5 bases, leaving 8 bases not matched to a gene. The length of the CDR3 is 16 residues. In nucleotides, the CDR3 is TGTGCCAGCTCACCAAGTACTAGCGGAGATGACAATGAGCAGTTCTTC. Amino acids: CASSPSTSGDDNEQFF.

The chain joins TRBV7-9 to TRBJ1-5, with a possible D match to TRBD1 (5 bases). Trimming removed 1 base at V and 7 bases at J, with 5 bases between. The CDR3 has 12 amino acids. Germline CDR1 is SEHNR and CDR2 is FQNEAQ (reference sequence). The CDR3 sequence: CASSLEGQPQHF. The CDR3 nucleotides read TGTGCCAGCAGCTTAGAGGGGCAGCCCCAGCATTTT.

The V and J genes are TRBV6-1 and TRBJ1-1; 9 bases fit TRBD1. Germline CDR1 is MNHNS and CDR2 is SASEGT. CDR3 length: 15 residues. V was clipped by 5 bases and J by 1 base; unmatched bases: 5. The CDR3 bases are TGTGCCAGCAGTAGTCGGGACAGGGCGAACACTGAAGCTTTCTTT. Translating gives CASSSRDRANTEAFF.

The V call is TRBV5-6, the J call TRBJ1-4; 8 nucleotides align to TRBD1. The germline V gene encodes CDR1 SGHDT and CDR2 YYEEEE. The V gene end was trimmed by 3 bases and the J gene end by 7 bases; junction bases not matched to a gene: 5. The CDR3 covers 14 residues. DNA of the CDR3: TGTGCCAGCAGCTACCCGACAGGGGCTGAAAAACTGTTTTTT. It is translated as CASSYPTGAEKLFF.

The chain carries TRBV6-5 and TRBJ2-7; D may be TRBD1 (6 bases). The V end was cut by 4 bases, the J end by 2 bases, with 15 bases between. The CDR3 is made up of 15 amino acids. Germline V gene lookup returns CDR1 MNHEY and CDR2 SVGAGI. CDR3: CASSSRQEGTYEQYF. CDR3 DNA: TGTGCCAGCAGTTCCCGACAGGAAGGGACCTACGAGCAGTACTTC.

The chain uses TRBV29-1 and TRBJ2-1, with D perhaps TRBD2 (7 bases). CDR3 length: 11 amino acids. Germline values: CDR1 SQVTM, CDR2 ANQGSEA. Trimming stripped 7 bases from V and 7 bases from J, with 11 bases between. CDR3 in amino acids: CSAGGANEQFF. CDR3 bases: TGCAGCGCTGGGGGGGCTAATGAGCAGTTCTTC.

This rearrangement joins TRBV2 to TRBJ2-3; TRBD1 is a possible D gene (6 bases). The germline CDR1 and CDR2 sequences are SNHLY and FYNNEI. The CDR3 is 16 residues long. V was pared by 6 bases and J by 1 base, with 17 bases between. The CDR3 DNA reads TGTGCCAGCAGCGTAGACAGGTCTTCTGGCACAGATACGCAGTATTTT. This sequence encodes CASSVDRSSGTDTQYF.

The chain couples TRBV4-3 to TRBJ2-7; perhaps TRBD2 as D (5 bases). The ends were cut back, 0 bases at V and 5 bases at J, with 8 bases in the middle. CDR1 is LGHNA, CDR2 YSLEER, per germline. The CDR3 runs 13 residues. The CDR3 nucleotides are TGCGCCAGCAGCCAAGAAGTGAGGGACGAGCAGTACTTC. Translation: CASSQEVRDEQYF.

The chain recombines TRBV15 with TRBJ2-2; tentatively, D is TRBD2 (6 bases). The CDR3 runs 17 residues. Trimming removed 2 bases from V and 5 bases from J, with 18 bases in between. The germline CDR1 and CDR2 sequences are LNHNV and YYDKDF (reference sequence). The CDR3 bases are TGTGCCACCAGCAGAAGGCTAGGAGGGACGTTAACCGGGGAGCTGTTTTTT. Residues: CATSRRLGGTLTGELFF.

The J gene is TRBJ2-3, the V gene TRBV2, with 9 bases aligning to TRBD1. Germline CDR1 reads SNHLY; CDR2 reads FYNNEI. V lost 5 bases and J lost 4; bases outside the gene matches: 7. The CDR3 has 15 residues. CDR3 loop: CASSTGTGPPDTQYF. Here the CDR3 DNA reads TGTGCCAGCAGTACCGGGACAGGGCCCCCAGATACGCAGTATTTT.